This T cell receptor (beta chain) was observed in a study of blood T cell repertoires in COVID-19. As for the study in general: COVID-19 samples, acute and convalescent, were from the United States, Italy and Spain.

Sequencing used immunoSEQ multiplex PCR; TCRdb keeps in-frame clones, though not all of them. This table has 250,000 to 400,000 clones, approximately 91% appearing once. Trimming cost V 2 bases and J 8 bases; bases outside gene matches: 9. The CDR3 spans 17 residues. Per the germline V gene, CDR1 is MDHEN and CDR2 is SYDVKM. This chain links TRBV28 with TRBJ2-3, with 14 bases lining up with TRBD2. The sequencing sample was made of PBMCs or T cells enriched from blood (not recorded which). This sequence originates from a man in his fifties or sixties who had recovered from COVID-19. CDR3 bases: TGTGCCAGCAGTTTAATGGGGACTAGCGGGAGAGGGGGTACGCAGTATTTT. Encoded protein: CASSLMGTSGRGGTQYF.